Each of the 16 T cell receptor beta chains below was sequenced from the same sample in a study of naive and memory T cell subsets (dated 2017 in TCRdb). Libraries were prepared through UMI-ligation and nested PCR. The run used an Illumina MiSeq. To cover both TRBC1 and TRBC2, the beta constant-region primer consisted of an equimolar mix of two oligonucleotides. TCRdb reanalyzed the raw reads on its own, using fastp at Q25 for trimming and MiXCR for clone calling, and kept in-frame beta chains. CDR3 protein sequences are deduplicated, and each keeps its most common genes and DNA. Across this sample there are 70,000 to 95,000 distinct CDR3 sequences, with 5.5% to 8.5% seen only once. The ten most abundant clones make up roughly 1.6% of the sample. Sequencing was carried out using central memory CD4+ T cells from blood. The intended sense of this specimen's cell subset or site label: central memory, CD45RA- CD27+. The receptors come from a human donor in good health.

This clonotype was counted ten times or more. The rearrangement links TRBV7-6 to TRBJ2-5; 10 bases match TRBD1. Trimming took 5 bases from V and 5 from J; bases not matched to a gene: 8. The CDR3 spans 15 residues. Germline CDR1 reads SGHVS; CDR2 reads FNYEAQ. The CDR3 DNA reads TGTGCCAGCAGCCCCGGGACAGGGGTATCGGAGACCCAGTACTTC. Protein product: CASSPGTGVSETQYF.

This clonotype was seen at least ten times. The chain links TRBV20-1 to TRBJ1-6; TRBD1 might be the D (5 bases). CDR1 and CDR2 from the germline V gene are DFQATT and SNEGSKA (reference sequence). This CDR3 has 14 residues. Deletions cut 5 bases from V and 9 bases from J, with 17 bases between. The CDR3 loop is CSALKGRESSPLHF. CDR3 nucleotides: TGCAGTGCTTTAAAGGGGAGGGAAAGTTCACCCCTCCACTTT.

This clonotype was counted only a few times. The chain couples TRBV18 to TRBJ1-6, with D uncertain. V was pared by 3 bases and J by 7 bases, with 10 bases between. The CDR3 has 14 residues. The germline gives CDR1 KGHSH, CDR2 LQKENI. The chain's CDR3 is CASSPVQGNSPLHF. DNA of the CDR3: TGTGCCAGCTCACCGGTCCAAGGCAATTCACCCCTCCACTTT.

This clonotype was seen a few times. The gene calls are TRBV20-1 and TRBJ1-6; D possibly corresponds to TRBD1 (5 bases). Deletions cut 3 bases from V and 6 bases from J, with 15 bases between. This CDR3 is built from 15 residues. Germline V lookup: CDR1 DFQATT, CDR2 SNEGSKA (reference sequence). The CDR3 coding sequence is TGCAGTGCTAGTTATGGGACCGGCGGTAATTCACCCCTCCACTTT. It codes for CSASYGTGGNSPLHF.

This clonotype has at least ten counts. CDR3 coding DNA: TGCGCCAGCAGCCAAAGACAGTATAATGAAAAACTGTTTTTT. It encodes CASSQRQYNEKLFF. The chain employs TRBV4-3 and TRBJ1-4; tentative D call: TRBD1 (5 bases). The CDR3 runs to 14 residues. The germline V gene has CDR1 LGHNA and CDR2 YSLEER. The ends were cut back, 2 bases at V and 4 bases at J, with 8 bases in the middle.

This clonotype was observed many times. The chain employs TRBV6-6 and TRBJ2-2; TRBD2 matches at 7 bases. CDR1 and CDR2 from the germline V gene are MNHNY and SVGAGI (reference sequence). Unmatched junction bases numbered 5, after V lost 10 bases and J lost 0 bases. The length of the CDR3 is 14 residues. The CDR3 DNA reads as TGTGCCACCTGGGGGGGGGCGAACACCGGGGAGCTGTTTTTT. Encoded protein: CATWGGANTGELFF.

This clonotype was seen more than once but under ten times. The chain recombines TRBV14 with TRBJ2-5; possible D gene TRBD2, 6 bases. V was clipped by 1 base and J by 5 bases, with 14 bases between them. The germline CDR1 and CDR2 sequences are SGHDN and FVKESK. This CDR3 region has 15 residues. The CDR3 sequence is CASSQAYGREETQYF. The CDR3 DNA is TGTGCCAGCAGCCAAGCTTACGGGAGAGAGGAGACCCAGTACTTC.

There are a few counts of this clonotype. The chain is built from TRBV29-1 and TRBJ2-7; TRBD2 might be the D (5 bases). This CDR3 spans 13 amino acids. CDR1 and CDR2 from the germline V gene are SQVTM and ANQGSEA. V was cut by 2 bases and J by 6 bases, with 14 bases left in between. The CDR3: CSVERGRGSEQYF. The CDR3 DNA sequence: TGCAGCGTTGAACGTGGGAGAGGCTCCGAGCAGTACTTC.

CDR3 sequence: CASSWGPNTEAFF. CDR3 in DNA: TGCGCCAGCAGCTGGGGGCCGAACACTGAAGCTTTCTTT. The chain links TRBV5-1 to TRBJ1-1; the D gene is possibly TRBD1 (6 bases). This CDR3 has 13 amino acids. Germline V gene data show CDR1 as SGHRS and CDR2 as YFSETQ. The V end lost 3 bases, the J end lost 1 base, and 7 bases lay between the germline ends.

This clonotype was seen more than once but under ten times. V gene TRBV2 combines with J gene TRBJ2-5; a possible D gene is TRBD1 (6 bases). Germline CDR1 SNHLY, CDR2 FYNNEI. The ends were cut back, 3 bases at V and 4 bases at J, with 12 bases in the middle. The CDR3 totals 14 residues. The CDR3 nucleotides read TGTGCCAGCAGTGAGACAGGTATCCCAGAGACCCAGTACTTC. Encoded protein: CASSETGIPETQYF.

The chain employs TRBV12-3 or TRBV12-4 and TRBJ2-7, with 12 positions matching TRBD1. CDR3 size: 15 residues. With 7 bases clipped from V and 2 bases from J, the junction kept 6 bases outside the gene matches. The CDR3 reads CASTRGQGAAYEQYF. CDR3 nucleotides: TGTGCCAGCACCCGGGGACAGGGGGCAGCCTACGAGCAGTACTTC.

This clonotype was seen at least ten times. The chain combines TRBV7-9 with TRBJ1-4; the D is unclear. The CDR3 is 15 residues long. The V end lost 5 bases, the J end lost 8 bases, and 18 bases lay between the germline ends. The germline V gene encodes CDR1 SEHNR and CDR2 FQNEAQ (reference sequence). The CDR3 here is CASSPARGAWEKLFF. The CDR3 DNA reads TGTGCCAGCAGCCCCGCCCGTGGTGCATGGGAAAAACTGTTTTTT. Supplemented by reference TRBV7-9 and TRBJ1-4, the full variable domain reads DTGVSQNPRHKITKRGQNVTFRCDPISEHNRLYWYRQTLGQGPEFLTYFQNEAQLEKSRLLSDRFSAERPKGSFSTLEIQRTEQGDSAMYLCASSPARGAWEKLFFGSGTQLSVL.

This clonotype showed up just a few times. V and J are TRBV7-2 and TRBJ2-7; 9 bases match TRBD2. The CDR3 runs to 14 residues. Trimming cost V 1 base and J 5 bases; bases outside gene matches: 3. Germline loops: CDR1 SGHTA, CDR2 FQGNSA. Written as DNA, the CDR3 is TGTGCCAGCAGCTTAGGGACTAGCGTGGACGAGCAGTACTTC. This gives the protein CASSLGTSVDEQYF.

This clonotype was seen only a few times. This chain connects TRBV6-5 to TRBJ1-1; D call uncertain. Germline V gives CDR1 MNHEY, CDR2 SVGAGI. This CDR3 is built from 11 residues. Trimming removed 2 bases from V and 10 bases from J, with 8 bases in between. The CDR3 DNA reads TGTGCCAGCAGTTACCTGGGGTCAGCTTTCTTT. Translation gives CASSYLGSAFF.

This clonotype was seen a handful of times. This rearrangement joins TRBV5-6 to TRBJ1-2, with 7 bases identical to TRBD1. Trimming cost V 1 base and J 8 bases; bases outside gene matches: 8. Per germline, CDR1 SGHDT and CDR2 YYEEEE. The CDR3 totals 14 residues. The CDR3 reads CASSLLQGIGGYTF. The CDR3 coding sequence is TGTGCCAGCAGCTTGTTACAGGGGATAGGAGGCTACACCTTC.

The sample holds many counts of this clonotype. The chain couples TRBV3-1 to TRBJ1-1; no clear D. This CDR3 contains 13 residues. V was cut by 4 bases and J by 6 bases, with 12 bases left in between. Germline V CDR1 and CDR2: LGHDT, YNNKEL (reference sequence). The CDR3 sequence: CASSRTERAEAFF. CDR3 nucleotides: TGTGCCAGCAGCCGGACGGAGAGGGCTGAAGCTTTCTTT.